The 13 T cell receptor beta chains below all came from one sample that was sequenced in a study of cytomegalovirus exposure and HLA in healthy donors. The PCR was carried out with 60 Vbeta primers and 13 Jbeta primers. Using immunoSEQ multiplex PCR, the repertoire was profiled, and TCRdb retains in-frame clones only, with some absent. The table shows more than 85,000 clones, with more than 65% occurring only once. Material for sequencing was PBMCs. The origin of the receptors is a man in his forties in good health and CMV-seropositive.

The V gene is TRBV2, the J gene TRBJ2-7; 12 nucleotides match TRBD2. This CDR3 comprises 14 residues. The V gene end was trimmed by 11 bases and the J gene end by 0 bases; junction bases not matched to a gene: 5. From germline, CDR1 is SNHLY and CDR2 FYNNEI. CDR3 DNA sequence: TGTGCCGCCAAGACTAGCGGGGGCTCCTACGAGCAGTACTTC. Its translation: CAAKTSGGSYEQYF.

The chain couples TRBV25-1 to TRBJ2-2, with D maybe TRBD1 (5 bases). Germline CDR1 reads MGHDK; CDR2 reads SYGVNS. This CDR3 region has 16 residues. V was trimmed by 7 bases and J by 0 bases, leaving 15 bases between them. CDR3 DNA: TGTGCCAGCAACTCTGGGGCCGGGTCGAACACCGGGGAGCTGTTTTTT. It specifies CASNSGAGSNTGELFF.

Only a few counts were recorded for this clone. CDR3 nucleotide sequence: TGTGCCAGCAGCATGTCCTGGGGAGGCAATTCACCCCTCCACTTT. This sequence encodes CASSMSWGGNSPLHF. This sequence joins TRBV5-4 and TRBJ1-6, with unresolved D. Germline values: CDR1 SGHNT, CDR2 YYREEE (reference sequence). Trimming left V 4 bases short and J 7 bases short, with 15 bases between. The CDR3 extends over 15 amino acids.

This clone appeared a single time. This sequence joins TRBV18 and TRBJ2-7; 7 bases align to TRBD1. Germline values: CDR1 KGHSH, CDR2 LQKENI. Losses at the gene ends were 3 bases for V and 2 bases for J; bases not matched to a gene: 4. There are 14 residues in the CDR3. CDR3 DNA sequence: TGTGCCAGCTCACCCCTCGGGACAGCCTACGAGCAGTACTTC. As protein: CASSPLGTAYEQYF.

This chain uses TRBV27 with TRBJ1-6; TRBD1 is a possible D gene (6 bases). V dropped 0 bases and J dropped 3 bases, with 9 bases sitting between them. Looked up from germline, CDR1 is MNHEY and CDR2 is SMNVEV (reference sequence). This CDR3 region has 16 residues. This CDR3 is CASSLSGALYNSPLHF. CDR3 coding DNA: TGTGCCAGCAGTTTATCGGGGGCTCTCTATAATTCACCCCTCCACTTT.

The V call is TRBV5-5, the J call TRBJ2-7, with D hard to call. V lost 0 bases, J lost 2 bases, and 9 bases lay in between. The CDR3 runs to 14 residues. Germline CDR1 reads SGHKS; CDR2 reads YYEKEE (reference sequence). Here the CDR3 DNA reads TGTGCCAGCAGCTTGGCTTCAGTCCCCTACGAGCAGTACTTC. It codes for CASSLASVPYEQYF.

This sequence joins TRBV11-3 and TRBJ2-3; maybe TRBD1 (5 bases). The CDR3 has 14 residues. Germline V lookup: CDR1 SGHNT, CDR2 YENEEA. V dropped 3 bases and J dropped 0 bases, with 7 bases sitting between them. CDR3 DNA sequence: TGTGCCAGCAGCTTGGGGCGGAGCACAGATACGCAGTATTTT. Its protein is CASSLGRSTDTQYF.

The gene calls are TRBV5-6 and TRBJ2-1, with TRBD1 matching 7 bases. Germline CDR1 is SGHDT and CDR2 is YYEEEE. This CDR3 contains 14 residues. Unmatched junction bases numbered 7, after V lost 2 bases and J lost 8 bases. CDR3 residues: CASSFPTGMDEQFF. CDR3 sequence (DNA): TGTGCCAGCAGCTTCCCGACAGGGATGGATGAGCAGTTCTTC. Looking up the rest from reference TRBV5-6 and TRBJ2-1 gives the full variable domain: DAGVTQSPTHLIKTRGQQVTLRCSPKSGHDTVSWYQQALGQGPQFIFQYYEEEERQRGNFPDRFSGHQFPNYSSELNVNALLLGDSALYLCASSFPTGMDEQFFGPGTRLTVL.

J is TRBJ2-5 and V is TRBV7-9, with 8 nucleotides matching TRBD2. This CDR3 spans 15 amino acids. J gave up 5 bases and V 2 bases, and 7 bases lay outside the gene matches. Germline lookup yields CDR1 SEHNR and CDR2 FQNEAQ (reference sequence). CDR3 DNA sequence: TGTGCCAGCAGCTTAAATGCGGGAGGAGGTGAGACCCAGTACTTC. Residues: CASSLNAGGGETQYF.

The chain employs TRBV5-1 and TRBJ2-2; D perhaps matches TRBD1 (6 bases). Trimming took 7 bases from V and 5 from J, leaving 18 bases between them. Germline loops: CDR1 SGHRS, CDR2 YFSETQ. The CDR3 contains 15 residues. The chain's CDR3 is CASQSAPDRTGELFF. The CDR3 DNA follows: TGCGCCAGCCAGTCAGCCCCAGACAGGACCGGGGAGCTGTTTTTT.

This clone showed up just a few times. The rearrangement uses TRBV10-3 and TRBJ2-5; no firm D call. The V end lost 4 bases, the J end lost 2 bases, and 8 bases lay between the germline ends. The germline gives CDR1 ENHRY, CDR2 SYGVKD. The CDR3 sequence is 13 residues long. The CDR3 sequence is CAISGAKQETQYF. The DNA of the CDR3 is TGTGCCATCAGTGGGGCTAAACAAGAGACCCAGTACTTC.

The chain has TRBV18 and TRBJ2-5; 8 positions match TRBD2. Trimming at V came to 8 bases and at J to 5 bases, leaving 19 bases not matched to a gene. The length of the CDR3 is 17 residues. Germline V gives CDR1 KGHSH, CDR2 LQKENI. CDR3 protein: CASRDNQRGPGGETQYF. As DNA, the CDR3 is TGTGCCAGCCGAGACAACCAGCGGGGGCCCGGCGGGGAGACCCAGTACTTC.

V is TRBV21-1 and J is TRBJ2-3; TRBD2 is taken as the D call from the table, unchecked against the DNA. TRBV21-1 is recorded as a pseudogene. The CDR3 contains 12 residues. CDR3 sequence reads: CASSPRTDTQYF. Written as DNA, the CDR3 is TGTGCCAGCAGCCCTCGCACAGATACGCAGTATTTT.